This is a list of T cell receptor beta chains from one sample in a study of shared clonotypes between healthy human individuals. Here immunoSEQ multiplex PCR was the method, and the copy in TCRdb shows in-frame clones only, minus some. The sample lists about 2 million clones, 95% occurring once. Material: naive CD4+ T cells sorted from blood. The receptors come from a man younger than 35 in good health. Each CDR3 is given without its conserved first and last residue.

j_call v_call cdr3_aa
TRBJ1-6 TRBV30 AWSVGRGSPLH
TRBJ2-7 TRBV27 ASSPMSLSSYEQY
TRBJ1-2 TRBV11-2 ASSLLDYGYT
TRBJ2-7 TRBV7-2 ASSSRPLVAHEQY
TRBJ1-1 TRBV5-6 ASSGDRTNTEAF
TRBJ2-5 TRBV18 ASSPVGQETQY
TRBJ1-6 TRBV6-6 ASGRTGQGNSPLH
TRBJ1-1 TRBV6-5 ASSYDRGTEAF
TRBJ2-1 TRBV11-2 ASSPKLAGDNEQF
TRBJ2-7 TRBV27 ASSFRGTGSVEQY
TRBJ2-3 TRBV5-4 ASSLKLAGPTDTQY
TRBJ2-7 TRBV9 ASSSGTGGYEQY
TRBJ2-7 TRBV5-6 ASSPDRFIYEQY
TRBJ1-2 TRBV11-2 ASSPDNYGYT
TRBJ1-2 TRBV29-1 SVDGGTGYGYT
TRBJ1-3 TRBV6-5 ASSYEGNTIY
TRBJ2-5 TRBV27 ASRRTSGGASETQY
TRBJ1-5 TRBV2 ASSSGGDQPQH
TRBJ2-7 TRBV6-5 ASRRTGLSYEQY
TRBJ1-2 TRBV9 ASSVSKDNYGYT
TRBJ2-5 TRBV11-2 ASSLDSRGWQETQY
TRBJ2-7 TRBV20-1 SALGLLEQY